The entry below gives a single T cell receptor beta chain sequence along with its context. Trimming removed 4 bases from V and 9 bases from J; junction bases left unmatched: 11. The germline V gene encodes CDR1 SGHTA and CDR2 FQGTGA. The length of the CDR3 is 15 residues. The table came from immunoSEQ multiplex PCR; TCRdb's copy has only in-frame clones and leaves some out. The sample lists fewer than 200,000 clones, 85% to 95% occurring once. The sample comes from a study of control samples from healthy donors and cancer patients. The chain combines TRBV7-3 with TRBJ2-1; TRBD2 aligns across 8 bases. This clonotype was sampled from a man aged 18-30 years in good health. The specimen sequenced was blood. CDR3 residues: CASSSSAGVKGEQFF. The DNA for the CDR3 is TGTGCCAGCAGCTCCTCAGCGGGGGTAAAGGGTGAGCAGTTCTTC.